Shown below are 9 T cell receptor beta chains from a single sample sequenced in a study of T cell responses to AZD1222 COVID-19 vaccine. TCRdb's copy holds only in-frame clones and misses some; the assay was immunoSEQ multiplex PCR. This table has about 130,000 clones, about 90% appearing once. The input for sequencing was peripheral blood, taken on day 0 of MenACWY control vaccination. These receptors were taken from an adult in good health.

This rearrangement joins TRBV7-9 to TRBJ1-4; no firm D call. Per the germline V gene, CDR1 is SEHNR and CDR2 is FQNEAQ (reference sequence). This CDR3 contains 16 residues. V was shortened by 1 base and J by 0 bases, with 9 bases between the two germline ends. CDR3 coding DNA: TGTGCCAGCAGCTTAGGGGAGAAAGCAACTAATGAAAAACTGTTTTTT. Residues: CASSLGEKATNEKLFF.

The chain carries TRBV5-1 and TRBJ1-2; no firm D call. This CDR3 comprises 14 residues. The V end lost 0 bases, the J end lost 5 bases, and 11 bases lay between the germline ends. The V gene's germline CDR1 is SGHRS and CDR2 YFSETQ. Here the CDR3 reads CASSLVGLEYGYTF. The CDR3 region has the DNA TGCGCCAGCAGCTTGGTCGGGCTGGAGTATGGCTACACCTTC. The variable domain in full, completed from reference TRBV5-1 and TRBJ1-2, reads KAGVTQTPRYLIKTRGQQVTLSCSPISGHRSVSWYQQTPGQGLQFLFEYFSETQRNKGNFPGRFSGRQFSNSRSEMNVSTLELGDSALYLCASSLVGLEYGYTFGSGTRLTVV.

The V and J genes are TRBV24-1 and TRBJ2-5; TRBD1 might be the D (6 bases). The length of the CDR3 is 16 residues. The V gene's germline CDR1 is KGHDR and CDR2 SFDVKD. V was clipped by 4 bases and J by 2 bases, with 16 bases between them. The CDR3 DNA is TGTGCCACCAGTGACACGGGACACCAGGGACAAGAGACCCAGTACTTC. Its translation is CATSDTGHQGQETQYF.

The rearrangement uses TRBV15 and TRBJ1-6; 9 nucleotides align to TRBD1. J gave up 2 bases and V 0 bases, and 2 bases lay outside the gene matches. The CDR3 is 17 residues long. Germline assignment: CDR1 LNHNV and CDR2 YYDKDF (reference sequence). The CDR3 region has the DNA TGTGCCACCAGCAGAGAACAGGGGGCGGCCTATAATTCACCCCTCCACTTT. Encoded protein: CATSREQGAAYNSPLHF.

The CDR3 is CASSLSWTDTQYF. The CDR3 DNA sequence: TGTGCCAGCAGTTTATCGTGGACAGATACGCAGTATTTT. This chain joins TRBV27 and TRBJ2-3, with D unresolved. V lost 0 bases and J 3 bases, leaving 4 bases between the germline ends. This CDR3 is built from 13 residues. Looked up from germline, CDR1 is MNHEY and CDR2 is SMNVEV (reference sequence).

The V gene is TRBV15, the J gene TRBJ2-2; TRBD1 matches 8 bases. Germline lookup yields CDR1 LNHNV and CDR2 YYDKDF (reference sequence). Trimming took 5 bases from V and 3 from J; bases not matched to a gene: 5. This CDR3 comprises 15 residues. CDR3: CATSYQTGDTGELFF. The CDR3 DNA sequence: TGTGCCACCAGCTACCAGACAGGGGACACCGGGGAGCTGTTTTTT. Supplemented by reference TRBV15 and TRBJ2-2, the full variable domain reads DAMVIQNPRYQVTQFGKPVTLSCSQTLNHNVMYWYQQKSSQAPKLLFHYYDKDFNNEADTPDNFQSRRPNTSFCFLDIRSPGLGDTAMYLCATSYQTGDTGELFFGEGSRLTVL.

The chain has TRBV14 and TRBJ2-1; 8 bases are a match to TRBD2. The CDR3 extends over 15 amino acids. The trim removed 1 base at V and 9 bases at J, leaving 8 bases unmatched. The germline V gene encodes CDR1 SGHDN and CDR2 FVKESK. Written as DNA, the CDR3 is TGTGCCAGCAGCCAAGCAACAGCGGGGGCGAGTGAGCAGTTCTTC. Its protein product is CASSQATAGASEQFF.

The chain recombines TRBV5-1 with TRBJ1-1; 7 nucleotides agree with TRBD1. With 0 bases clipped from V and 7 bases from J, the junction kept 6 bases outside the gene matches. Looked up from germline, CDR1 is SGHRS and CDR2 is YFSETQ. This CDR3 spans 14 amino acids. The CDR3 region is CASSLAPGQREAFF. The CDR3 DNA reads as TGCGCCAGCAGCTTGGCCCCGGGACAGCGTGAAGCTTTCTTT.

This chain links TRBV6-5 with TRBJ1-5, with unresolved D. There are 13 residues in the CDR3. Trimming shortened V by 5 bases and J by 4 bases, and 9 bases separated the two germline ends. The germline CDR1 and CDR2 sequences are MNHEY and SVGAGI. CDR3 coding DNA: TGTGCCAGCAGTCCGGATTTTAATCAGCCCCAGCATTTT. Protein: CASSPDFNQPQHF.